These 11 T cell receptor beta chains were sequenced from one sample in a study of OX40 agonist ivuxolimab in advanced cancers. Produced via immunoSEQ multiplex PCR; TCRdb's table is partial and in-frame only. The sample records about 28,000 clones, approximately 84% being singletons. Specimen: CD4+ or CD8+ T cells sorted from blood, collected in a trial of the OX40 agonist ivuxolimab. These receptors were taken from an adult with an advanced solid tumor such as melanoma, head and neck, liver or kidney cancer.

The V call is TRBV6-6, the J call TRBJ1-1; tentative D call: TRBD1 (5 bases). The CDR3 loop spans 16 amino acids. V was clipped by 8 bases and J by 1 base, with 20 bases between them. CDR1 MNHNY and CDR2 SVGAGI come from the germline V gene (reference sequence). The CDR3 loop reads CASSARAGRWNTEAFF. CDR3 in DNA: TGTGCCAGCTCCGCCAGGGCGGGGCGGTGGAACACTGAAGCTTTCTTT.

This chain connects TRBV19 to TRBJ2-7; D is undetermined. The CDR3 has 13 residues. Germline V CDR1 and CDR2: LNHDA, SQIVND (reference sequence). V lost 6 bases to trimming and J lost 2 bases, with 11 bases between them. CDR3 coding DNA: TGTGCCAGTAGCGGGTTTGGGGCCTACGAGCAGTACTTC. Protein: CASSGFGAYEQYF.

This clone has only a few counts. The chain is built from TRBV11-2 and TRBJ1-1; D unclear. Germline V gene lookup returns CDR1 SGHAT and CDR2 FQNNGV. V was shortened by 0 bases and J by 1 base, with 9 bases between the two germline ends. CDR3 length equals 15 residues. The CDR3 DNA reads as TGTGCCAGCAGCTTAGATCCAGGCCAGAACACTGAAGCTTTCTTT. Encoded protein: CASSLDPGQNTEAFF. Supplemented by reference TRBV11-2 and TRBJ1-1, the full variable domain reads EAGVAQSPRYKIIEKRQSVAFWCNPISGHATLYWYQQILGQGPKLLIQFQNNGVVDDSQLPKDRFSAERLKGVDSTLKIQPAKLEDSAVYLCASSLDPGQNTEAFFGQGTRLTVV.

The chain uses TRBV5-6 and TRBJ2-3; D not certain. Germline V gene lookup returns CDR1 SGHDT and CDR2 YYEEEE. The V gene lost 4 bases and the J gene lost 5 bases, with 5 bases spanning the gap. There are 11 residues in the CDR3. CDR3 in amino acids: CASSVVDTQYF. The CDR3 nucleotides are TGTGCCAGCAGCGTGGTAGATACGCAGTATTTT. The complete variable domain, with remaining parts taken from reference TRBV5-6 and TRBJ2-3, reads DAGVTQSPTHLIKTRGQQVTLRCSPKSGHDTVSWYQQALGQGPQFIFQYYEEEERQRGNFPDRFSGHQFPNYSSELNVNALLLGDSALYLCASSVVDTQYFGPGTRLTVL.

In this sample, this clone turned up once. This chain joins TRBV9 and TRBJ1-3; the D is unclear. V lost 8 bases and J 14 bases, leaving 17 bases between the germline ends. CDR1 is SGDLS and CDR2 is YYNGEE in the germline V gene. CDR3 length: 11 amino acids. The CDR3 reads CARQPGGPLYF. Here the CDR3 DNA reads TGTGCCAGACAGCCGGGCGGGCCCTTATATTTT.

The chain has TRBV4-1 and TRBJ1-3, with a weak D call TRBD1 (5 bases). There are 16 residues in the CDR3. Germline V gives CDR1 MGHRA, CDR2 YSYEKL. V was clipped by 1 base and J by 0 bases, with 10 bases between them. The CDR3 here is CASSQVIQGSGNTIYF. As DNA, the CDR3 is TGCGCCAGCAGCCAAGTCATTCAGGGCTCTGGAAACACCATATATTTT.

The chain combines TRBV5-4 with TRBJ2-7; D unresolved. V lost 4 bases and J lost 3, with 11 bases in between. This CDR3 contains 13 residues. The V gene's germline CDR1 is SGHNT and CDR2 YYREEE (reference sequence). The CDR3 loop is CASSHNLNYEQYF. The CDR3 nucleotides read TGTGCCAGCAGCCACAACTTAAACTACGAGCAGTACTTC.

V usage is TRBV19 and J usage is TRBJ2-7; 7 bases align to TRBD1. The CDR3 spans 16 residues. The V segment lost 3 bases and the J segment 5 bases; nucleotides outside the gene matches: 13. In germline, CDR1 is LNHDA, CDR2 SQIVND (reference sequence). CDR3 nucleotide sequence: TGTGCCAGTAGTATGCTACAGGGGAGTTTTTTCGACGAGCAGTACTTC. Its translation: CASSMLQGSFFDEQYF.

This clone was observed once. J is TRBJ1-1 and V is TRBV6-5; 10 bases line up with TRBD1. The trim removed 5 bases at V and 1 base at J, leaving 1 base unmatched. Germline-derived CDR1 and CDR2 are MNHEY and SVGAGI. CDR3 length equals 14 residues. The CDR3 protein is CASSRTGGNTEAFF. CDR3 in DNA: TGTGCCAGCAGTCGGACAGGGGGGAACACTGAAGCTTTCTTT.

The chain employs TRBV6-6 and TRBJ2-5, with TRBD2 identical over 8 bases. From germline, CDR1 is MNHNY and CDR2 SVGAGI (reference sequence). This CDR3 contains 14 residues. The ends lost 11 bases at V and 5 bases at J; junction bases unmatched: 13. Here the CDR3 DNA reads TGTGCCGCAGCGGAACTAGCGGCCCCGGAGACCCAGTACTTC. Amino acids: CAAAELAAPETQYF.

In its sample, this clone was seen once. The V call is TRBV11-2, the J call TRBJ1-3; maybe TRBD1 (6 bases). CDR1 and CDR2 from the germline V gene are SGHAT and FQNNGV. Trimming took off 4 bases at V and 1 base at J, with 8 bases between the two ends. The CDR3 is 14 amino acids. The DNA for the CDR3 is TGTGCCAGCAGCTGGGGGGCATCTGGAAACACCATATATTTT. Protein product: CASSWGASGNTIYF.